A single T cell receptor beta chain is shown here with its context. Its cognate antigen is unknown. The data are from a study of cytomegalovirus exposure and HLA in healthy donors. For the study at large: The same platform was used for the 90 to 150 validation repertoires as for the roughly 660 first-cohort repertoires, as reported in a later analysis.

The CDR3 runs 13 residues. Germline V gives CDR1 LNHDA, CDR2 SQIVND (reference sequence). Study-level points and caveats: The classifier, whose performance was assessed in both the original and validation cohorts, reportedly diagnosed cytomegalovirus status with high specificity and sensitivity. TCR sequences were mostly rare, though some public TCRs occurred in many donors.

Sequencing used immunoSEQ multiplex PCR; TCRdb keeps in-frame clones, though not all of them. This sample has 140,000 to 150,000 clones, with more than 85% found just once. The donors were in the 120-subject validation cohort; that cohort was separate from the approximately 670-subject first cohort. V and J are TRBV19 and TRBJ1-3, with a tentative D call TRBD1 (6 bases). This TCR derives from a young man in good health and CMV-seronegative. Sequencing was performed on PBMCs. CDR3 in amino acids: CGARGLSGNTIYF. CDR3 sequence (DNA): TGTGGCGCGCGGGGGCTTTCTGGAAACACCATATATTTT. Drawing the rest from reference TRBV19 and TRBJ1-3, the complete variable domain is DGGITQSPKYLFRKEGQNVTLSCEQNLNHDAMYWYRQDPGQGLRLIYYSQIVNDFQKGDIAEGYSVSREKKESFPLTVTSAQKNPTAFYLCGARGLSGNTIYFGEGSWLTVV.